This passage covers 20 T cell receptor beta chains from one sample sequenced in a study of monozygotic twins with inflammatory bowel disease. TCRdb re-analyzed the 5' RACE reads; it lists each CDR3 protein once, without DNA. The sample's table shows over 350,000 distinct CDR3 sequences. Specimen: blood. These TCRs come from a human donor with ulcerative colitis or Crohn's disease, or a healthy co-twin of an affected twin (not recorded which).

The chain carries TRBV20-1 and TRBJ1-6. This CDR3 has 15 residues. The germline CDR1 and CDR2 sequences are DFQATT and SNEGSKA (reference sequence). CDR3: CSARDVGPYNSPLHF.

This chain connects TRBV4-1 to TRBJ2-3; TCRdb lists TRBD2, though no DNA is available to test this call. Germline CDR1 is MGHRA and CDR2 is YSYEKL. The CDR3 runs to 18 residues. This chain's CDR3 is CASSQIAGGLTSTDTQYF.

The chain links TRBV12-3 or TRBV12-4 to TRBJ1-3; TCRdb designates TRBD1, a call that cannot be tested without DNA. There are 16 residues in the CDR3. This chain's CDR3 is CASSSRGGSSGNTIYF.

This sequence joins TRBV20-1 and TRBJ1-4; TCRdb picks TRBD1, but there is no DNA to check that call. The CDR3 is made up of 15 amino acids. Germline CDR1 DFQATT, CDR2 SNEGSKA (reference sequence). The CDR3 loop is CSARDRLGAGEKLFF.

J is TRBJ2-7 and V is TRBV29-1; no DNA is available, so the TRBD2 call from TCRdb remains unchecked. Germline-derived CDR1 and CDR2 are SQVTM and ANQGSEA. CDR3 length equals 13 residues. This chain's CDR3 is CSVVGDSGYEQYF.

The chain links TRBV20-1 to TRBJ2-7. There are 13 residues in the CDR3. Germline V CDR1 and CDR2: DFQATT, SNEGSKA (reference sequence). The CDR3 loop is CSARVLGSYEQYF.

The CDR3 sequence: CASSHRDRLIYGYTF. The chain links TRBV7-9 to TRBJ1-2; TCRdb proposes TRBD1, but this gene call is untestable without DNA. This CDR3 has 15 residues. From germline, CDR1 is SEHNR and CDR2 FQNEAQ (reference sequence).

V and J are TRBV24-1 and TRBJ1-6; TCRdb picks TRBD1, but there is no DNA to check that call. The germline V gene has CDR1 KGHDR and CDR2 SFDVKD. The CDR3 contains 15 residues. Here the CDR3 reads CATSDWTGMASPLHF.

The chain joins TRBV20-1 to TRBJ2-1; with no DNA, the TCRdb D assignment of TRBD2 cannot be verified. The CDR3 totals 14 residues. The germline gives CDR1 DFQATT, CDR2 SNEGSKA (reference sequence). The CDR3 sequence is CSARVSGGYNEQFF.

This chain uses TRBV2 with TRBJ2-5. In germline, CDR1 is SNHLY, CDR2 FYNNEI. The CDR3 extends over 13 amino acids. Here the CDR3 reads CASRIFSGETQYF.

This chain uses TRBV7-3 with TRBJ2-1; no DNA is available, so the TRBD1 call from TCRdb remains unchecked. Germline CDR1 SGHTA, CDR2 FQGTGA. CDR3 length equals 15 residues. The CDR3: CASSLRGTGINEQFF.

J is TRBJ2-1 and V is TRBV5-1; TCRdb's D call, TRBD2, is unchecked because there is no DNA. This CDR3 has 18 amino acids. The germline V gene has CDR1 SGHRS and CDR2 YFSETQ. The CDR3 here is CASSRTSGGSHYDNEQFF. The whole variable domain, filled in from reference TRBV5-1 and TRBJ2-1, reads KAGVTQTPRYLIKTRGQQVTLSCSPISGHRSVSWYQQTPGQGLQFLFEYFSETQRNKGNFPGRFSGRQFSNSRSEMNVSTLELGDSALYLCASSRTSGGSHYDNEQFFGPGTRLTVL.

The chain employs TRBV11-2 and TRBJ2-5; the TCRdb D gene call, TRBD1, has no DNA to confirm it. Germline V gene lookup returns CDR1 SGHAT and CDR2 FQNNGV. The CDR3 is 15 residues long. This chain's CDR3 is CASSPPIYPAETQYF.

The chain has TRBV20-1 and TRBJ2-7; TCRdb's D call, TRBD1, is unchecked because there is no DNA. Germline V gene sequence: CDR1 DFQATT, CDR2 SNEGSKA (reference sequence). CDR3 length equals 13 residues. This CDR3 is CSAVQGTPYEQYF.

This chain uses TRBV18 with TRBJ2-5. The CDR3 length is 13 residues. Germline V gene lookup returns CDR1 KGHSH and CDR2 LQKENI. The CDR3 protein is CASSPPFTETQYF.

The rearrangement links TRBV3-1 to TRBJ1-5; TCRdb's D gene call, TRBD1, goes unchecked for lack of DNA. The germline CDR1 and CDR2 sequences are LGHDT and YNNKEL (reference sequence). The CDR3 contains 15 residues. This CDR3 reads CASSHLQDMGQPQHF.

The rearrangement links TRBV7-7 to TRBJ2-3; no DNA is available, so the TRBD1 call from TCRdb remains unchecked. This CDR3 spans 19 amino acids. Germline V lookup: CDR1 SSHAT, CDR2 FNYEAQ (reference sequence). Here the CDR3 reads CASSLAPLQAINQVDTQYF.

The V gene is TRBV6-5, the J gene TRBJ1-1. CDR1 is MNHEY and CDR2 is SVGAGI in the germline V gene. This CDR3 contains 17 residues. The CDR3 loop is CASSYSLAGWVNTEAFF.

This CDR3 is CACRDRDRGSYNEQFF. This sequence joins TRBV6-2 or TRBV6-3 and TRBJ2-1; TCRdb's D gene call, TRBD1, goes unchecked for lack of DNA. The CDR3 runs 16 residues. Germline V gene data show CDR1 as MNHEY and CDR2 as SVGEGT.

The J gene is TRBJ1-5, the V gene TRBV27; TCRdb designates TRBD1, a call that cannot be tested without DNA. Germline V gene lookup returns CDR1 MNHEY and CDR2 SMNVEV (reference sequence). This CDR3 is built from 15 residues. The CDR3 protein is CASSSFGTGLQPQHF.